This T cell receptor (beta chain) is drawn from a study of blood T cell repertoires in COVID-19 (dated by TCRdb to about 2020). For context, the study as a whole: The collaborator samples originated in the United States, Italy and Spain and spanned the acute and convalescent phases of COVID-19. The samples were drawn from the first 160 participants of the ongoing ImmuneRACE study and from about 1,200 subjects provided by 6 global collaborators. A de-identified subject ID, COVID-19 status, age in years and sex were almost always included in the sample metadata. The repertoires were made available in a free public database intended to serve as a resource for research on the immune response to SARS-CoV-2. HLA class I and class II types, where available, came from metadata supplied by the sample provider rather than from assay-based typing. The material from the prospective study consisted of cDNA or gDNA derived from T cells, B-cell-depleted T cells, or PBMCs. The dataset comprised deeply sampled blood TCRbeta repertoires from subjects exposed to, actively infected with, or recovered from COVID-19. The paper as a whole reports these results and caveats: The amount of clinical and demographic metadata varied by source and participant and was provided uncurated.

The immunoSEQ Assay, a bias-controlled multiplex PCR, was used to amplify TCRbeta CDR3 regions from genomic DNA. Per the source publication's procedure: Within the assay, amplification of reference gene primers was used to estimate how many nucleated cells each sample contained. To quantify the absolute abundance of each unique TCRbeta CDR3 rearrangement, sequence reads were collapsed and filtered. For each sample, productive Simpson clonality was calculated as the square root of Simpson's diversity index over productive rearrangements. As stored in TCRdb, this immuneACCESS dataset retains in-frame rearrangements with V and J assigned. A fraction of the clones does not appear; measured against another copy, unresolved V genes explain less than half of the discrepancy, and the remainder lacks a known reason. That table is the source of V, J and clone size, and D and trimming were worked out from the DNA. The sample yields tens of thousands of clones; more than 60% were counted once. Roughly 50% of the sample is taken by the ten largest.

Whole blood was collected in K2EDTA tubes by collaborating institutions according to the institutions' own protocols. Collaborator samples were shipped for TCRbeta analysis as frozen whole blood, isolated PBMCs, or DNA extracted from either sample type. V loses 1 base, J loses 4 bases, and the germline ends lie 13 bases apart. CDR1 and CDR2 are read off the germline V gene (reference sequence) as GTSNPN and SVGIG. The cysteine opens and the phenylalanine closes a CDR3 of 14 amino acids. Kept here is only the CDR3 DNA, which spans 42 bases and is read in frame from base 1. Of note for this clone: There is no known antigen for this receptor. The input lacks base qualities; no much larger clone sits a single base away.

The chain links TRBV30 with TRBJ1-1; the D segment cannot be called with confidence. The clonotype originates from a human donor in a cohort sampled during active COVID-19. Sequencing used peripheral blood. The sequenced DNA is TGTGCCTGGAGTGACCTGGCCGGGTCCACTGAAGCTTTCTTT. Its amino acids are CAWSDLAGSTEAFF.